The rows below give T cell receptor beta chains drawn from one sample of a study of glioma-infiltrating T cells. MiXCR, applied by TCRdb to the multiplex PCR reads, yields one record per CDR3 protein. The sample includes 84,000 or so distinct CDR3 sequences, 20% to 25% seen only once; the top ten take about 6.6%. Sequences were obtained from glioma tissue, nonneoplastic brain tissue, or PBMCs (not recorded which). The source is a human donor with low-grade glioma or glioblastoma, undergoing nonglioma brain surgery, or in good health (not recorded which). Each CDR3 is given with its conserved first and last residue. Each record gives: V gene, J gene, D gene, clone size, CDR3 length, CDR3 protein, CDR3 DNA. A D gene is named only where the DNA matches it firmly. For some rows the clone size is stated as once, few or many, or as a class when expanded; others skip it.

>TRBV6-1|TRBJ2-3|TRBD2|many|15
CASRTSGRGTDTQYF
TGTGCCAGCAGGACTAGCGGGAGAGGTACAGATACGCAGTATTTT
>TRBV20-1|TRBJ2-1|TRBD1|many|16
CSARVQPGQRNNEQFF
TGCAGTGCTAGGGTCCAACCGGGACAGAGAAACAATGAGCAGTTCTTC
>TRBV7-2|TRBJ2-5|.|many|13
CASSLDHQETQYF
TGTGCCAGCAGCTTGGACCACCAAGAGACCCAGTACTTC
>TRBV20-1|TRBJ2-5|.|many|12
CSANGRGETQYF
TGCAGTGCCAATGGGCGGGGAGAGACCCAGTACTTC
>TRBV3-1|TRBJ1-5|.|many|15
CASSPGTYRNQPQHF
TGTGCCAGCAGCCCGGGGACATACCGCAATCAGCCCCAGCATTTT
>TRBV27|TRBJ2-1|.|many|11
CASKHYNEQFF
TGTGCCAGCAAGCACTACAATGAGCAGTTCTTC
>TRBV4-2|TRBJ2-1|TRBD1|many|13
CASTRTGEGEQFF
TGTGCCAGCACCCGGACAGGGGAAGGGGAGCAGTTCTTC
>TRBV11-2|TRBJ2-1|TRBD2|.|15
CASSRTSDVYNEQFF
TGTGCCAGCAGCCGGACTAGCGATGTGTACAATGAGCAGTTCTTC
>TRBV2|TRBJ1-1|.|.|14
CASSRGPVNTEAFF
TGTGCCAGCAGCCGGGGACCGGTGAACACTGAAGCTTTCTTC
>TRBV27|TRBJ1-6|.|many|14
CASRKTGDNSPLHF
TGTGCCAGCAGGAAAACGGGAGATAATTCACCCCTCCACTTT
>TRBV27|TRBJ2-1|TRBD2|.|17
CASSIHPGTSGYNEQFF
TGTGCCAGCAGTATACATCCCGGGACTAGCGGTTACAATGAGCAGTTCTTC
>TRBV10-3|TRBJ2-2|.|.|13
CAISALLPGELFF
TGTGCCATCAGTGCCCTCTTACCCGGGGAGCTGTTTTTT
>TRBV7-9|TRBJ2-7|.|many|14
CASSPDRLSYEQYF
TGTGCCAGCAGCCCCGACCGACTTTCCTACGAGCAGTACTTC
>TRBV19|TRBJ2-7|TRBD1|many|12
CASKGQGGEQYF
TGTGCCAGTAAGGGACAGGGAGGGGAGCAGTACTTC
>TRBV5-4|TRBJ2-3|TRBD2|.|15
CASSQLAGGDGTQYF
TGTGCCAGCAGCCAACTAGCGGGGGGGGATGGTACGCAGTATTTT
>TRBV27|TRBJ1-2|.|many|15
CASSPDYDAYYGYTF
TGTGCCAGCAGTCCCGACTACGACGCCTATTATGGCTACACCTTC
>TRBV28|TRBJ1-5|.|.|16
CASSLLGGNRNQPQHF
TGTGCCAGCAGTTTATTAGGTGGAAATCGCAATCAGCCCCAGCATTTT
>TRBV6-1|TRBJ2-1|TRBD2|many|16
CASSWFSGGTYNEQFF
TGTGCCAGCAGTTGGTTTAGCGGGGGAACTTACAATGAGCAGTTCTTC
>TRBV7-2|TRBJ1-2|TRBD1|.|15
CASSPRKGQGYGYTF
TGTGCCAGCAGCCCAAGAAAAGGACAGGGGTATGGCTACACCTTC
>TRBV9|TRBJ2-1|.|.|14
CASSLSDYYNEQFF
TGTGCCAGCAGCCTCTCGGACTATTACAATGAGCAGTTCTTC
>TRBV15|TRBJ1-2|.|many|15
CATSRARGTIEGYTF
TGTGCCACCAGCAGAGCGCGGGGTACGATCGAAGGCTACACCTTC
>TRBV12-5|TRBJ2-5|TRBD1|few|15
CASVIRDRDQETQYF
TGTGCTAGCGTAATTCGGGACAGGGACCAAGAGACCCAGTACTTC
>TRBV10-3|TRBJ2-3|.|.|15
CAISKGWTGTDTQYF
TGTGCCATCAGTAAAGGCTGGACGGGCACAGATACGCAGTATTTT
>TRBV3-1|TRBJ2-5|.|.|14
CASSQVVSQETQYF
TGTGCCAGCAGCCAAGTTGTAAGCCAAGAGACCCAGTACTTC
>TRBV2|TRBJ1-1|.|many|14
CASAAGRLNTEAFF
TGTGCCAGCGCAGCGGGACGGCTGAACACTGAAGCTTTCTTT
>TRBV2|TRBJ1-1|.|many|15
CASSEQAMLYTEAFF
TGTGCCAGCAGTGAACAGGCCATGCTATACACTGAAGCTTTCTTT
>TRBV11-2|TRBJ1-2|TRBD1|.|16
CASSQRGQAAGNGYTF
TGTGCCAGCAGTCAAAGAGGACAGGCGGCGGGTAATGGCTACACCTTC
>TRBV20-1|TRBJ1-5|.|.|16
CSARAGGPSANQLQHF
TGCAGTGCTAGAGCCGGCGGACCCAGTGCCAATCAGCTCCAGCATTTT
>TRBV20-1|TRBJ2-1|TRBD2|many|15
CSARDPGGPVNEQFF
TGCAGTGCCCGTGACCCGGGAGGGCCGGTAAATGAGCAGTTCTTC
>TRBV3-1|TRBJ2-1|.|many|11
CASSQASEQFF
TGTGCCAGCAGCCAAGCGTCTGAGCAGTTCTTC
>TRBV5-4|TRBJ2-5|.|.|20
CASSLPGRPNAHIVQETQYF
TGTGCCAGCAGCTTGCCGGGGCGTCCAAACGCCCATATAGTACAAGAGACCCAGTACTTC
>TRBV18|TRBJ2-3|.|few|17
CASSPPGGTTITDTQYF
TGTGCCAGCTCACCACCCGGCGGGACCACTATCACAGATACGCAGTATTTT
>TRBV6-6|TRBJ2-3|TRBD2|few|15
CASSYSRGNTDTQYF
TGTGCCAGCAGCTACTCGCGGGGGAACACAGATACGCAGTATTTT
>TRBV18|TRBJ2-7|TRBD2|.|15
CASSPSRGRGDVQYF
TGTGCCAGCTCACCGTCTCGCGGGAGGGGCGACGTGCAGTACTTC
>TRBV19|TRBJ1-6|.|many|14
CASSLRQQNSPLHF
TGTGCCAGTAGTCTTAGACAGCAGAATTCACCCCTCCACTTT
>TRBV6-2/TRBV6-3|TRBJ1-1|.|many|14
CASSYWGLNTEAFF
TGTGCCAGCAGTTACTGGGGGCTGAACACTGAAGCTTTCTTT
>TRBV12-3/TRBV12-4|TRBJ2-7|.|.|15
CASNLGPGHSYEQYF
TGTGCCAGCAACTTGGGTCCGGGACATTCCTACGAGCAGTACTTC
>TRBV6-2/TRBV6-3|TRBJ2-7|.|.|15
CASRNTARPHYEQYF
TGTGCCAGCAGGAATACAGCGAGGCCCCACTACGAGCAGTACTTC
>TRBV6-1|TRBJ2-5|TRBD2|many|17
CASSIGRWASGKETQYF
TGTGCCAGCAGTATCGGGCGTTGGGCTAGCGGGAAGGAGACCCAGTACTTC
>TRBV6-1|TRBJ1-1|.|many|11
CASKWVAEAFF
TGTGCCAGCAAATGGGTAGCTGAAGCTTTCTTT
>TRBV11-2|TRBJ1-1|.|.|15
CASSPSNSRNTEAFF
TGTGCCAGCAGCCCCTCTAACTCCCGGAACACTGAAGCTTTCTTT
>TRBV4-2|TRBJ1-1|TRBD1|many|15
CASNPGGTENTEAFF
TGTGCCAGCAACCCAGGAGGGACAGAGAACACTGAAGCTTTCTTT
>TRBV7-2|TRBJ1-5|.|many|14
CASSLQNSNQPQHF
TGTGCCAGCAGCTTACAGAATAGCAATCAGCCCCAGCATTTT
>TRBV3-1|TRBJ1-5|.|many|12
CASSQGHQPQHF
TGTGCCAGCAGCCAAGGGCATCAGCCCCAGCATTTT
>TRBV5-1|TRBJ1-1|.|.|15
CASSLGGGWGTEAFF
TGCGCCAGCAGCTTGGGGGGGGGCTGGGGCACTGAAGCTTTCTTT